These 19 T cell receptor beta chains originate from one sample sequenced in a study of T-cell memory formation after mild COVID-19. TCRdb re-called the 5' RACE reads with MiXCR, one entry per CDR3 protein. This sample carries around 450,000 distinct CDR3 sequences, around 18% of them seen once, and the ten largest clones take approximately 8.4%. Sequencing input: PBMCs or a T cell subset sorted from them (not recorded which). The receptors were gathered from an adult woman who had mild COVID-19 (a few samples of this study predate the infection). Cell type and time point are not known.

This clonotype was recorded a few times. The chain carries TRBV18 and TRBJ2-2, with TRBD2 matching 14 bases. The ends lost 4 bases at V and 4 bases at J; junction bases unmatched: 8. Germline V lookup: CDR1 KGHSH, CDR2 LQKENI. This CDR3 is built from 18 residues. CDR3 DNA sequence: TGTGCCAGCTCACGAATGGGACTAGCGGGGGCCACCACCGGGGAGCTGTTTTTT. Protein sequence: CASSRMGLAGATTGELFF.

This clonotype was seen a handful of times. V usage is TRBV19 and J usage is TRBJ1-1; D may be TRBD1 (5 bases). The V gene's germline CDR1 is LNHDA and CDR2 SQIVND (reference sequence). The CDR3 sequence is 15 residues long. V was pared by 3 bases and J by 6 bases, with 17 bases between. The CDR3: CASSISWQGYPEAFF. The DNA of the CDR3 is TGTGCCAGTAGTATTTCCTGGCAGGGCTACCCTGAAGCTTTCTTT.

The chain links TRBV20-1 to TRBJ2-7, with D maybe TRBD1 (6 bases). V was cut by 7 bases and J by 0 bases, with 22 bases left in between. CDR1 and CDR2 (germline): DFQATT, SNEGSKA (reference sequence). The CDR3 runs to 16 residues. The CDR3 DNA sequence: TGCAGTGTCACCCCTACAGGGAAAATCGGCTCCTACGAGCAGTACTTC. Translating it yields CSVTPTGKIGSYEQYF.

This clonotype was observed many times. The V and J genes are TRBV5-6 and TRBJ2-1; TRBD2 matches 7 bases. The CDR3 has 13 amino acids. Per the germline V gene, CDR1 is SGHDT and CDR2 is YYEEEE. V shed 0 bases, J shed 11 bases, and the junction held 5 bases outside the gene matches. The CDR3 spells CASSLAGRGKQFF. The DNA of the CDR3 is TGTGCCAGCAGCTTGGCCGGGCGGGGGAAGCAGTTCTTC.

The chain employs TRBV7-9 and TRBJ2-1; 7 nucleotides agree with TRBD1. Germline trimming cut 5 bases from V and 9 bases from J; bases unmatched to any gene: 13. Per germline, CDR1 SEHNR and CDR2 FQNEAQ (reference sequence). The length of the CDR3 is 15 residues. CDR3 amino acids: CASSRSDRILAEQFF. In nucleotides, the CDR3 is TGTGCCAGCAGCCGTTCGGACAGGATTTTGGCTGAGCAGTTCTTC.

A few counts support this clonotype. The V and J genes are TRBV4-3 and TRBJ2-1, with 8 bases identical to TRBD2. In germline, CDR1 is LGHNA, CDR2 YSLEER. CDR3 size: 15 residues. The J segment lost 6 bases and the V segment lost 3 bases, leaving 7 bases of the junction unmatched. The CDR3 loop is CASSQGSAGGNEQFF. The CDR3 DNA follows: TGCGCCAGCAGCCAGGGTTCTGCGGGGGGCAATGAGCAGTTCTTC.

In its sample, this clonotype was seen a few times. The rearrangement uses TRBV18 and TRBJ2-5, with 7 bases aligning to TRBD2. This CDR3 region has 13 residues. The V gene's germline CDR1 is KGHSH and CDR2 LQKENI. V lost 2 bases to trimming and J lost 3 bases; unmatched junction nucleotides: 0. The CDR3 region has the DNA TGTGCCAGCTCACCAGGACTAGAAGAGACCCAGTACTTC. Residues: CASSPGLEETQYF.

This clonotype showed up just a few times. V and J are TRBV7-8 and TRBJ1-2; TRBD1 agrees at 8 bases. CDR3 length equals 14 residues. V was pared by 3 bases and J by 4 bases, with 4 bases of the junction left unmatched. CDR1 SGHVS and CDR2 FQNEAQ come from the germline V gene. For the CDR3, the DNA is TGTGCCAGCAGCTTTAGTGGGACAGGCTATGGCTACACCTTC. It specifies CASSFSGTGYGYTF.

The genes are TRBV5-1 and TRBJ2-3; the match to TRBD2 covers 11 bases. This CDR3 region has 17 residues. V lost 1 base and J lost 2; bases outside the gene matches: 6. CDR1 is SGHRS and CDR2 is YFSETQ in the germline V gene. The DNA for the CDR3 is TGCGCCAGCAGCTTGAGGGAACTAGCGGGGGCCACAGATACGCAGTATTTT. Amino acids: CASSLRELAGATDTQYF. Supplemented by reference TRBV5-1 and TRBJ2-3, the full variable domain reads KAGVTQTPRYLIKTRGQQVTLSCSPISGHRSVSWYQQTPGQGLQFLFEYFSETQRNKGNFPGRFSGRQFSNSRSEMNVSTLELGDSALYLCASSLRELAGATDTQYFGPGTRLTVL.

The chain couples TRBV30 to TRBJ1-5; D is unclear. CDR3 length equals 14 residues. Deletions cut 0 bases from V and 9 bases from J, with 15 bases between. Germline lookup yields CDR1 GTSNPN and CDR2 SVGIG (reference sequence). The CDR3: CAWSVGQSNSPQHF. CDR3 DNA: TGTGCCTGGAGTGTAGGTCAATCGAATTCGCCCCAGCATTTT.

Only a few counts were recorded for this clonotype. The rearrangement joins TRBV12-3 or TRBV12-4 to TRBJ1-2; TRBD1 matches 7 bases. With 4 bases clipped from V and 8 bases from J, the junction kept 13 bases outside the gene matches. This CDR3 is built from 15 residues. The CDR3 is CASSYLQTGTGGYTF. The CDR3, as DNA: TGTGCCAGCAGTTATCTTCAGACAGGGACTGGCGGCTACACCTTC.

This clonotype was observed a handful of times. The chain is built from TRBV12-3 or TRBV12-4 and TRBJ1-2; 10 bases are a match to TRBD1. CDR3 length equals 15 residues. V was clipped by 5 bases and J by 0 bases; unmatched bases: 3. CDR3 protein: CASSMDRGTNYGYTF. The CDR3 DNA is TGTGCCAGCAGTATGGACAGGGGGACTAACTATGGCTACACCTTC.

The sample holds one count of this clonotype. This chain uses TRBV12-3 or TRBV12-4 with TRBJ2-1, with 13 bases matching TRBD2. This CDR3 has 17 amino acids. Losses at the gene ends were 5 bases for V and 7 bases for J; bases not matched to a gene: 11. The CDR3 spells CASSHRTSGGKPNEQFF. In nucleotides, the CDR3 is TGTGCCAGCAGTCACAGGACTAGCGGGGGTAAACCAAATGAGCAGTTCTTC.

This clonotype was counted a few times. The rearrangement links TRBV19 to TRBJ1-4; D may be TRBD1 (5 bases). This CDR3 region has 19 residues. Germline loops: CDR1 LNHDA, CDR2 SQIVND (reference sequence). The germline V and J ends were trimmed by 8 bases and 0 bases, with 25 bases remaining between them. The CDR3 is CASASHPGVLPSTNEKLFF. The DNA for the CDR3 is TGTGCCAGTGCCAGTCATCCGGGGGTCCTACCTTCAACTAATGAAAAACTGTTTTTT.

This clonotype has only a few counts. The rearrangement uses TRBV6-1 and TRBJ1-2; maybe TRBD1 (5 bases). V dropped 6 bases and J dropped 12 bases, with 20 bases sitting between them. This CDR3 region has 13 residues. Germline CDR1 and CDR2: MNHNS and SASEGT. CDR3 sequence: CASRGGVLIFHTF. The CDR3, as DNA: TGTGCCAGCAGAGGAGGGGTCTTGATTTTTCACACCTTC.

This chain uses TRBV21-1 with TRBJ2-2. TRBV21-1 is deemed a pseudogene. This CDR3 comprises 12 residues. The CDR3, as DNA: TGTGCCAGCAGCCCCCGATTCCAGGAGCTGTTTTTT. It encodes CASSPRFQELFF.

This clonotype turned up a few times. V and J are TRBV7-9 and TRBJ1-1; D is unclear. Between the trimmed V and J ends, which lost 3 bases and 8 bases, there was a span of 13 bases. Germline loops: CDR1 SEHNR, CDR2 FQNEAQ (reference sequence). This CDR3 has 13 residues. CDR3 nucleotides: TGTGCCAGCAGCTTGGATCAGACTATCGAAGCTTTCTTT. This gives the protein CASSLDQTIEAFF.

The CDR3 loop is CSARTAGANVLTF. For the CDR3, the DNA is TGCAGTGCTCGGACAGCTGGGGCCAACGTCCTGACTTTC. This chain uses TRBV20-1 with TRBJ2-6; possibly TRBD1 for D (6 bases). This CDR3 is 13 amino acids long. Germline V gene data show CDR1 as DFQATT and CDR2 as SNEGSKA (reference sequence). Between the trimmed V and J ends, which lost 5 bases and 2 bases, there was a span of 7 bases.

V and J are TRBV12-3 or TRBV12-4 and TRBJ2-3; D perhaps matches TRBD2 (7 bases). Trimming shortened V by 5 bases and J by 6 bases, and 18 bases separated the two germline ends. The CDR3 covers 15 residues. The CDR3 bases are TGTGCCAGCAGTCCTTGGGGGGGCTTGGAGGATACGCAGTATTTT. Protein sequence: CASSPWGGLEDTQYF.